This T cell receptor (beta chain) was identified during a study of T cells in Graves' hyperthyroidism and ophthalmopathy. The sample holds many counts of this clonotype. Its cognate antigen is unknown. Study-wide findings and caveats: Ophthalmopathy was told apart from stable hyperthyroidism by a 13 V-J model.

Those patients with uncontrolled infection, other autoimmune disease, pregnancy or lactation were excluded. RNA transcripts yielded amplified TCR beta CDR3 regions. The HTBI primer set drove a first-round RT-PCR of the TCR CDR3. One entry per CDR3 protein, called by TCRdb with MiXCR from the multiplex PCR reads. The table has hundreds of thousands of distinct CDR3 sequences, 45% seen once; the top ten hold under 8.5%. CDR3 length: 13 residues. V was cut by 2 bases and J by 4 bases, with 8 bases left in between. The chain combines TRBV12-3 or TRBV12-4 with TRBJ1-1, with D unclear. What was sequenced was peripheral blood or thyroid tissue (not recorded which). This clonotype was obtained from an adult man with Graves' disease, either hyperthyroidism or ophthalmopathy (not recorded which). The CDR3 region has the DNA TGTGCCAGCAGTTTAAAGCTAGTCACTGAAGCTTTCTTT. Amino acids: CASSLKLVTEAFF.